Listed below are T cell receptor beta chains from one sample, sequenced in a study of spatial heterogeneity in lung cancer. TCRdb itself ran the 5' RACE reads through MiXCR, one entry per CDR3 protein. This sample yields 39,000 or so distinct CDR3 sequences, of which roughly 8% are seen a single time; over 25% belongs to the top ten. The sequencing used PBMCs, collected at surgery. These receptors all stem from a male donor with early-stage non-small cell lung cancer. The CDR3 runs from the conserved cysteine through the conserved F or W. Some rows have no size entry. The others give once, few or many, or a class for an expanded clone.

TRBV4-2	many	TRBJ2-7	CASSQGGNTYEQYF
TRBV6-6	.	TRBJ2-1	CASSYWGGEQFF
TRBV3-1	many	TRBJ2-1	CASSQGLADKQFF
TRBV29-1	many	TRBJ2-1	CSVDWQGSNEQFF
TRBV7-2	.	TRBJ1-4	CASSLAFMDPPWKLFF
TRBV18	many	TRBJ2-1	CASSPRDGSSYNEQFF
TRBV7-2	many	TRBJ2-3	CASSLAGLAGLTDTQYF
TRBV6-5	many	TRBJ2-6	CASSYFPGGLISGANVLTF
TRBV5-1	few	TRBJ2-2	CASRQNTGELFF
TRBV12-3/TRBV12-4	few	TRBJ2-2	CASRQPGQGTGELFF
TRBV21-1	many	TRBJ1-5	CASSKAPFLGQPQHF